Shown below are 10 T cell receptor beta chains from a single sample sequenced in a study of T cells after yellow fever vaccination. MiXCR, applied by TCRdb to the 5' RACE reads, yields one record per CDR3 protein. Of hundreds of thousands of distinct CDR3 sequences in the sample, about 12% were seen once. The sample consisted of PBMCs, taken on the day of the yellow fever booster vaccination. All receptors come from a man aged 30-40 years who received the YFV17D yellow fever vaccine.

V is TRBV3-1 and J is TRBJ2-1; TRBD2 matches at 14 bases. CDR1 and CDR2 from the germline V gene are LGHDT and YNNKEL (reference sequence). V dropped 2 bases and J dropped 8; count of bases not matched to a gene: 8. This CDR3 spans 17 amino acids. CDR3 in amino acids: CASSQPSTSGRAYEQFF. The CDR3 DNA reads TGTGCCAGCAGCCAACCATCGACTAGCGGGAGGGCCTATGAGCAGTTCTTC.

The CDR3 nucleotides are TGTGCCAGCAGCCACCCGGGACTAGCGGGAGTCATTGAGCAGTTCTTC. Its protein is CASSHPGLAGVIEQFF. This chain uses TRBV7-9 with TRBJ2-1, with 14 bases identical to TRBD2. CDR1 is SEHNR and CDR2 is FQNEAQ in the germline V gene (reference sequence). Germline trimming cut 5 bases from V and 9 bases from J; bases unmatched to any gene: 9. This CDR3 has 16 amino acids. The complete variable domain, with remaining parts taken from reference TRBV7-9 and TRBJ2-1, reads DTGVSQNPRHKITKRGQNVTFRCDPISEHNRLYWYRQTLGQGPEFLTYFQNEAQLEKSRLLSDRFSAERPKGSFSTLEIQRTEQGDSAMYLCASSHPGLAGVIEQFFGPGTRLTVL.

At least ten counts were recorded for this clonotype. The junction does not match germline at one end; this may be a read error. This chain connects TRBV5-1 to TRBJ2-7, with TRBD2 matching 7 bases. The CDR3 is 12 amino acids. Germline assignment: CDR1 SGHRS and CDR2 YFSETQ. CDR3 protein: CGKGGGRLLRYF. DNA of the CDR3: TGTGGAAAAGGTGGCGGGAGATTACTTCGGTACTTC.

V is TRBV15 and J is TRBJ2-2; no definite D call. Germline-derived CDR1 and CDR2 are LNHNV and YYDKDF (reference sequence). The CDR3 contains 14 residues. V lost 0 bases and J 6 bases, leaving 8 bases between the germline ends. CDR3 nucleotides: TGTGCCACCAGCAGAGATCTTCTTGCCGGGGAGCTGTTTTTT. Its translation is CATSRDLLAGELFF. Using reference TRBV15 and TRBJ2-2 for the parts outside the CDR3, the full variable domain is DAMVIQNPRYQVTQFGKPVTLSCSQTLNHNVMYWYQQKSSQAPKLLFHYYDKDFNNEADTPDNFQSRRPNTSFCFLDIRSPGLGDTAMYLCATSRDLLAGELFFGEGSRLTVL.

This clonotype was observed a handful of times. The rearrangement uses TRBV20-1 and TRBJ1-2; unclear D gene. V lost 3 bases, J lost 6 bases, and 5 bases lay in between. The V gene's germline CDR1 is DFQATT and CDR2 SNEGSKA (reference sequence). The CDR3 contains 10 residues. The CDR3 DNA reads as TGCAGTGCTAGCAGTGATGGCTACACCTTC. Protein product: CSASSDGYTF.

The table lists this clonotype with a few counts. This sequence joins TRBV6-5 and TRBJ1-4; D gene unclear. Germline CDR1 reads MNHEY; CDR2 reads SVGAGI. The CDR3 covers 12 residues. The V and J ends lost 2 bases and 12 bases respectively, with 10 bases between them. CDR3 in DNA: TGTGCCAGCAGTTACAATGGGAGGGAACTGTTTTTT. This gives the protein CASSYNGRELFF.

This chain's CDR3 is CASGPRGGGRETQYF. CDR3 sequence (DNA): TGTGCTAGTGGTCCCCGGGGGGGAGGGCGAGAGACCCAGTACTTC. The chain carries TRBV12-5 and TRBJ2-5, with 8 bases identical to TRBD2. The germline gives CDR1 LGHNT, CDR2 FRNRAP. This CDR3 has 15 residues. V lost 5 bases to trimming and J lost 4 bases; unmatched junction nucleotides: 9.

The rearrangement uses TRBV20-1 and TRBJ2-5, with 7 bases identical to TRBD2. Germline loops: CDR1 DFQATT, CDR2 SNEGSKA (reference sequence). The CDR3 has 12 amino acids. Trimming removed 6 bases from V and 1 base from J; junction bases left unmatched: 2. This chain's CDR3 is CSAASGQETQYF. In DNA form, the CDR3 reads TGCAGTGCGGCTAGCGGCCAAGAGACCCAGTACTTC.

This chain links TRBV7-2 with TRBJ2-3, with 9 positions matching TRBD2. V lost 5 bases to trimming and J lost 6 bases; unmatched junction nucleotides: 3. Germline V gene data show CDR1 as SGHTA and CDR2 as FQGNSA. The CDR3 spans 13 residues. The CDR3 is CASSRTSDDTQYF. Written as DNA, the CDR3 is TGTGCCAGCAGCCGGACTAGCGATGATACGCAGTATTTT.

This clonotype has only a few counts. The chain employs TRBV12-3 or TRBV12-4 and TRBJ2-7; D may be TRBD1 or TRBD2 (6 bases each). V lost 6 bases and J 7 bases, leaving 19 bases between the germline ends. This CDR3 is built from 14 residues. The CDR3 protein is CASRSSPQGREQYF. As DNA, the CDR3 is TGTGCCAGCAGAAGCTCCCCCCAGGGGAGGGAGCAGTACTTC.